This T cell receptor (beta chain) is from a study of cytomegalovirus exposure and HLA in healthy donors. Whole-study context: The roughly 120 million unique TCR beta sequences, from about 180 million T cells, were found by an earlier analysis. Findings and caveats of the study: Across donors, presence/absence analyses took sequencing depth to be roughly uniform.

The CDR3 runs 16 residues. V gave up 5 bases and J gave up 3 bases; unmatched junction bases: 7. Per the germline V gene, CDR1 is SGDLS and CDR2 is YYNGEE. It was with 60 Vbeta and 13 Jbeta primers that the PCR ran. TCRdb's table, derived via immunoSEQ multiplex PCR, lists solely in-frame clones and lacks some. The data contain some 180,000 clones, 75% to 90% of them singletons. This clone was counted once. The antigen is not known. The source material was PBMCs. The origin of this receptor is a boy aged 2 to 9 in good health and CMV-seronegative. The chain joins TRBV9 to TRBJ2-2; 10 bases agree with TRBD2. CDR3 in DNA: TGTGCCAGCAGTACTCTAGCGGGAGTACACACCGGGGAGCTGTTTTTT. This codes for CASSTLAGVHTGELFF.